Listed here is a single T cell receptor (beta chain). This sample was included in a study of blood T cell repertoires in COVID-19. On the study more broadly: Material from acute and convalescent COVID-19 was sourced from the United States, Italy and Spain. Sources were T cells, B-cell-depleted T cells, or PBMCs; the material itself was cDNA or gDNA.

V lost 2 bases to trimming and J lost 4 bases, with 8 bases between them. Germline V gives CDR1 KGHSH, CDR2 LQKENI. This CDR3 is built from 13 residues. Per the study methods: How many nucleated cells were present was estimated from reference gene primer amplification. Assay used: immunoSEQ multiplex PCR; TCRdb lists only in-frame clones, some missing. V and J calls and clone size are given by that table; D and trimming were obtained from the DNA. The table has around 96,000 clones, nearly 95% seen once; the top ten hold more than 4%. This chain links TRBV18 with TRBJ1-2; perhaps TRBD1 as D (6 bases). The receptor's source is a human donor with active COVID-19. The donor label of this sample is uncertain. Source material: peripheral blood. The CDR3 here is CASSPGTTYGYTF. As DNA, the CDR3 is TGTGCCAGCTCACCAGGGACAACCTATGGCTACACCTTC.